The clone carrying this T cell receptor beta chain was seen repeatedly, ten times or more. Preparing the TCRbeta library involved the use of unique molecular identifiers. TCRdb analysed the PCR reads with MiXCR anew, one entry per CDR3 protein. The sample has about 200,000 distinct CDR3 sequences, 6.3% seen once; the top ten hold about 5%. The data originate from a study of T-cell reconstitution after alpha-beta-depleted transplantation in children. V lost 1 base and J lost 5; bases outside the gene matches: 6. The CDR3 length is 15 residues. Germline CDR1 and CDR2: SGHTA and FQGNSA. The V call is TRBV7-2, the J call TRBJ2-7, with 9 bases matching TRBD2. The receptor was isolated from a girl under three years old with combined immunodeficiency, due to receive a stem cell transplant. The sequences come from PBMCs, collected before TCRalphabeta/CD19-depleted stem cell transplant. The CDR3 DNA reads as TGTGCCAGCAGCTTAGGTGCTAGCGGGGAAAACGAGCAGTACTTC. Its translation: CASSLGASGENEQYF.